This T cell receptor (beta chain) was identified during a study of T cells in Graves' hyperthyroidism and ophthalmopathy. Amplified TCR beta CDR3 regions derived from RNA transcripts. When the TCR CDR3 underwent first-round RT-PCR, the HTBI primer set was used. TCRdb reanalysed the multiplex PCR reads using MiXCR and keeps one entry per CDR3 protein. The sample yields about 510,000 distinct CDR3 sequences, about 46% seen once. Trimming left V 5 bases short and J 10 bases short, with 12 bases between. This CDR3 comprises 13 residues. This clonotype was seen just once. What it binds is unknown. General observations from the study: Appearing also in blood were most of the thyroid clonotypes expanded above 0.001.

This sequence joins TRBV12-3 or TRBV12-4 and TRBJ1-6; D perhaps matches TRBD1 (6 bases). The sequence derives from an adult woman with Graves' disease, either hyperthyroidism or ophthalmopathy (not recorded which). The sample taken for sequencing was peripheral blood or thyroid tissue (not recorded which). The DNA for the CDR3 is TGTGCCAGCAGTCCACCCACAGGGTCACCCCTCCACTTT. Its translation: CASSPPTGSPLHF.